This T cell receptor beta chain was obtained from a study of blood T cell repertoires in COVID-19. Study information: The United States, Italy and Spain supplied acute and convalescent COVID-19 samples. Sources were T cells, B-cell-depleted T cells, or PBMCs; the material itself was cDNA or gDNA.

Authors' methods: Estimated nucleated cell counts came from reference gene primer amplification. Clones were sequenced by immunoSEQ multiplex PCR, and TCRdb holds only the in-frame ones, with some missing. V and J calls and clone size are given by that table; D and trimming were obtained from the DNA. This sample has around 88,000 clones, with about 85% found just once. Trimming stripped 5 bases from V and 3 bases from J, with 10 bases between. Looked up from germline, CDR1 is SGHTA and CDR2 is FQGNSA. The CDR3 is 14 residues long. Sequences were obtained from peripheral blood. The TCR originated in a woman aged 80 or older with acute or convalescent COVID-19. This chain uses TRBV7-2 with TRBJ2-2, with a tentative D call TRBD2 (6 bases). Here the CDR3 reads CASSRTGDTGELFF. CDR3 nucleotide sequence: TGTGCCAGCAGCCGGACGGGGGACACCGGGGAGCTGTTTTTT.